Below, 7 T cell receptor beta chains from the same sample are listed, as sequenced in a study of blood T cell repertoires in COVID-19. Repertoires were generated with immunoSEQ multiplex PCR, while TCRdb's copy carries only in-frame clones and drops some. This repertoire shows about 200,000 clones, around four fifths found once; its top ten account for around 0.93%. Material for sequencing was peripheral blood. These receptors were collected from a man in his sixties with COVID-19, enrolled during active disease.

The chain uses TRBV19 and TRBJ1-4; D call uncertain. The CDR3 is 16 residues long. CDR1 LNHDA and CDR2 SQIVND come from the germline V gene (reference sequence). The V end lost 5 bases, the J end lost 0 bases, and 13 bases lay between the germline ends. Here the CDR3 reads CASSLRGISTNEKLFF. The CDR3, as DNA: TGTGCCAGTAGTTTGAGAGGAATATCAACTAATGAAAAACTGTTTTTT.

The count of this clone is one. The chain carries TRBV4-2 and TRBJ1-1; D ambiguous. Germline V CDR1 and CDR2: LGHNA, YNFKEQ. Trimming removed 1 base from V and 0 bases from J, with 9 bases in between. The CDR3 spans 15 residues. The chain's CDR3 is CASSQGAPVNTEAFF. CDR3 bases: TGTGCCAGCAGCCAAGGGGCTCCGGTGAACACTGAAGCTTTCTTT.

CDR3 in amino acids: CASSMLVDSSYNSPLHF. As DNA, the CDR3 is TGTGCCAGTAGTATGTTAGTGGACAGCTCCTATAATTCACCCCTCCACTTT. The rearrangement links TRBV19 to TRBJ1-6, with D perhaps TRBD1 (6 bases). Germline-derived CDR1 and CDR2 are LNHDA and SQIVND (reference sequence). The germline V and J ends were trimmed by 3 bases and 0 bases, with 12 bases remaining between them. The CDR3 sequence is 17 residues long.

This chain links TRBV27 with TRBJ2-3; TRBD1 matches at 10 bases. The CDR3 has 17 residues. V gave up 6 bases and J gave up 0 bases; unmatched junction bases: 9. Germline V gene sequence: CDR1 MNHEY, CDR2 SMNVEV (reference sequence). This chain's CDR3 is CASRGTGVTASTDTQYF. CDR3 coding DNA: TGTGCCAGCAGAGGGACAGGGGTGACAGCTAGCACAGATACGCAGTATTTT.

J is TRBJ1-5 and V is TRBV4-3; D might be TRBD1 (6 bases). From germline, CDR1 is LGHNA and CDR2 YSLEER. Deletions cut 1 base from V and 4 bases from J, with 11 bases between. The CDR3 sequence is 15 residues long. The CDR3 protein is CASSQGVQGNQPQHF. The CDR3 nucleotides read TGCGCCAGCAGCCAAGGGGTACAGGGAAATCAGCCCCAGCATTTT.

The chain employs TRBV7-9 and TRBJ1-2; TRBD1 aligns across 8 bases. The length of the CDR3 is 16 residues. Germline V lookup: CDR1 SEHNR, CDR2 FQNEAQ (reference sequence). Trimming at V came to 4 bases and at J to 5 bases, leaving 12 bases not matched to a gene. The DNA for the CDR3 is TGTGCCAGCAGCTCAGATAAGAGACAGGGGAGGTATGGCTACACCTTC. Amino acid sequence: CASSSDKRQGRYGYTF.

In DNA, the CDR3 is TGTGCCAGCAGCTTGACAGGGGGCTCGCCTCTTTTTGGGAACACCATATATTTT. It yields the protein CASSLTGGSPLFGNTIYF. This chain links TRBV7-6 with TRBJ1-3; 10 bases agree with TRBD1. This CDR3 contains 18 residues. Germline assignment: CDR1 SGHVS and CDR2 FNYEAQ. Trimming took 3 bases from V and 7 from J; bases not matched to a gene: 15.